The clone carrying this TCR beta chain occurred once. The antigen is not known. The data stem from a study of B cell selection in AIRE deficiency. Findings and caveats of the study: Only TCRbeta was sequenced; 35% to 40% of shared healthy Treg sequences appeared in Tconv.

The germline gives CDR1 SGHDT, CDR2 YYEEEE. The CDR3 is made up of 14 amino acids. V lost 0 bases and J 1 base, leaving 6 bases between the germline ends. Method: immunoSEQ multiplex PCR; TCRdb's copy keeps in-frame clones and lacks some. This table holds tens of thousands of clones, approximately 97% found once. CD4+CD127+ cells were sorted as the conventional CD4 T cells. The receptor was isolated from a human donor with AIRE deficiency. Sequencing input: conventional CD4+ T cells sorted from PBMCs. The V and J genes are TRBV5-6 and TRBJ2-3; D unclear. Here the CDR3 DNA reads TGTGCCAGCAGCTTGGGACTCCGCACAGATACGCAGTATTTT. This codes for CASSLGLRTDTQYF.